This TCR beta chain was observed in a study of siplizumab effects on memory and regulatory T cells (dated by TCRdb to between 2018 and 2020). Study-wide context: The study examined how the anti-CD2 antibody siplizumab affects alloreactive T-cell subsets in allogeneic mixed lymphocyte reactions built from human PBMCs. Study-level results and caveats: Roughly 80-97% of proliferating CD4+ or CD8+ clones could not be assigned a naive or memory phenotype. In reactions with siplizumab, an average of 68.8% of mappable alloreactive CD4+ clones were Treg-derived, compared with roughly 30% in control reactions. Unstimulated naive T cells appeared to be more diverse than memory T cells, and naive cells seemed to make a substantial contribution to the alloresponse. Because sequences below about 10^-5 frequency were poorly captured, only a minor fraction of alloreactive clones could be mapped to unstimulated subsets. Whether proliferating Tregs from siplizumab cultures were suppressive was not functionally confirmed. Siplizumab significantly lowered the cumulative frequency of alloreactive sequences that could be traced to unstimulated CD4+ memory T cells.

Comments on this clone: What this receptor recognizes is not known. One base away there is no much larger clone; base qualities are not given.

The library was prepared using the immunoSEQ multiplex PCR assay. The deep sequencing platform assayed some 98,000 TCR templates per sample. Genomic DNA extracted from sorted T cells was the material used for TCRbeta CDR3 sequencing. Per the original workflow: The R programming language was used for clonal analysis of the TCRbeta CDR3 data. Unstimulated samples were compared with post-reaction CFSE-low samples to define alloreactive CD4+ and CD8+ clones. Regulatory or non-regulatory origin of alloreactive CD4+ clones was assigned by matching sequences to the sorted unstimulated Treg and non-Treg repertoires. TCRdb took over this immuneACCESS table, retaining in-frame rearrangements with V and J assigned. Such tables are incomplete; in checked studies, under half of the missing clones stem from an unresolved V gene, and the remainder is unexplained. V and J calls and clone size come straight from that table; D and trimming were deduced from the DNA. The sample table contains under 150,000 clones; only one count was recorded for approximately 94% of them. The leading ten clones occupy approximately 1.8% of the sample.

Looking up the germline V gene yields CDR1 SGHRS and CDR2 YFSETQ. V drops 4 bases and J drops 3 bases, leaving 20 bases in between. The CDR3 measures 16 amino acids from cysteine to phenylalanine. Left in the record is the CDR3 DNA by itself, 48 bases read in frame from the first base. Sorted unstimulated T cells and proliferating T cells recovered from mixed lymphocyte reactions underwent TCRbeta CDR3 sequencing. Fresh whole blood from fewer than 12 HLA-typed healthy donors was used to isolate PBMCs. To map where alloreactive clones came from, unstimulated CD4+ non-regulatory T cells were FACS-sorted.

The sequenced material came from non-Treg CD4+ T cells sorted from blood. Reading the label with the study, this specimen's cell subset or site is: FACS-sorted unstimulated CD4+ non-regulatory T cells. The sequence was obtained from a human donor in good health. Rearrangement joined TRBV5-1 to TRBJ2-7; matching of 7 bases hints at TRBD2 as the D gene. CDR3 sequence: CASSLRAGAAIYEQYF. The DNA sequence is given as TGCGCCAGCAGCCTTCGGGCGGGGGCCGCAATCTACGAGCAGTACTTC.